The 11 T cell receptor beta chains in this list originate from one sample, sequenced in a study of CD8 T cells in ankylosing spondylitis. From the 5' RACE reads, TCRdb called clonotypes with MiXCR, one entry per CDR3 protein. The sample holds 250,000 or so distinct CDR3 sequences, roughly a tenth seen once. Sequenced material: blood, either unsorted or a sorted T cell fraction (not recorded which). These receptor sequences come from a male donor with ankylosing spondylitis or in good health (not recorded which).

This chain connects TRBV11-3 to TRBJ1-1, with a tentative D call TRBD1 (5 bases). Trimming left V 1 base short and J 12 bases short, with 12 bases between. The CDR3 has 12 residues. Germline CDR1 and CDR2: SGHNT and YENEEA. The CDR3 coding sequence is TGTGCCAGCAGCTTAGTCGGGGCCCAACCTTTCTTT. Its protein product is CASSLVGAQPFF.

This clonotype was picked up many times. The DNA for the CDR3 is TGCGCCAGCAGCGTGGGGATGAACACTGAAGCTTTCTTT. It specifies CASSVGMNTEAFF. This sequence joins TRBV5-1 and TRBJ1-1; D remains ambiguous. CDR1 SGHRS and CDR2 YFSETQ come from the germline V gene. The CDR3 is 13 amino acids. V lost 4 bases and J lost 0, with 7 bases in between.

The table lists this clonotype with many counts. J is TRBJ2-5 and V is TRBV5-1; D is perhaps TRBD2 (6 bases). Germline V gives CDR1 SGHRS, CDR2 YFSETQ. The CDR3 runs to 14 residues. With 4 bases removed from V and 0 bases from J, the gap between germline ends came to 10 bases. The CDR3 here is CASSIGGYQETQYF. The CDR3 DNA is TGCGCCAGCAGCATTGGGGGGTACCAAGAGACCCAGTACTTC.

Note on this clonotype: A much larger clone differs by one base, so this may be a read error. The genes are TRBV5-1 and TRBJ1-5; 8 bases agree with TRBD1. The CDR3 extends over 16 amino acids. Germline-derived CDR1 and CDR2 are SGHRS and YFSETQ. CDR3 sequence (DNA): TGCGCCAGCAGCTCAGCCGGGACAGGAAGCAATCAGCCCCGGCATTTT. Translating gives CASSSAGTGSNQPRHF. The whole variable domain, remainder taken from reference TRBV5-1 and TRBJ1-5, is KAGVTQTPRYLIKTRGQQVTLSCSPISGHRSVSWYQQTPGQGLQFLFEYFSETQRNKGNFPGRFSGRQFSNSRSEMNVSTLELGDSALYLCASSSAGTGSNQPRHFGDGTRLSIL.

This clonotype was picked up a small number of times. A much larger clone lies a single base off, so this may be a read error. V usage is TRBV7-2 and J usage is TRBJ2-5; the D is unclear. Trimming took off 6 bases at V and 2 bases at J, with 4 bases between the two ends. CDR3 length: 11 amino acids. Per the germline V gene, CDR1 is SGHTA and CDR2 is FQGNSA. The CDR3 region has the DNA TGTGCCAGCAGGCCACAAGAGACCCAGTACTTC. This translates into CASRPQETQYF.

This chain connects TRBV15 to TRBJ1-1; D remains ambiguous. The CDR3 consists of 15 residues. In germline, CDR1 is LNHNV, CDR2 YYDKDF (reference sequence). Deletions cut 0 bases from V and 4 bases from J, with 12 bases between. CDR3 in DNA: TGTGCCACCAGCAGAGATCGGTATGTTGGCACTGAAGCTTTCTTT. This encodes CATSRDRYVGTEAFF.

A few counts support this clonotype. The chain combines TRBV11-3 with TRBJ2-1, with 7 bases fitting TRBD2. CDR3 length equals 14 residues. The trim removed 1 base at V and 8 bases at J, leaving 5 bases unmatched. The germline CDR1 and CDR2 sequences are SGHNT and YENEEA. CDR3 residues: CASSLVRGFHEQFF. Here the CDR3 DNA reads TGTGCCAGCAGCTTAGTGCGGGGGTTCCATGAGCAGTTCTTC.

This chain uses TRBV15 with TRBJ1-5; 12 nucleotides align to TRBD1. The CDR3 is 18 residues long. CDR1 and CDR2 (germline): LNHNV, YYDKDF (reference sequence). Germline trimming cut 6 bases from V and 4 bases from J; bases unmatched to any gene: 13. CDR3 nucleotide sequence: TGTGCCACCAGTGTCCTTCCGGGACAGGGGGCCGGGAATCAGCCCCAGCATTTT. The encoded protein is CATSVLPGQGAGNQPQHF.

This clonotype was seen repeatedly, ten times or more. CDR3 nucleotide sequence: TGTGCCAGCAGCTCCCGGGTCCCAAAACCAGATACGCAGTATTTT. As protein: CASSSRVPKPDTQYF. This sequence joins TRBV5-6 and TRBJ2-3; no definite D call. Trimming shortened V by 3 bases and J by 4 bases, and 15 bases separated the two germline ends. The CDR3 loop spans 15 amino acids. CDR1 is SGHDT, CDR2 YYEEEE, per germline.

This chain links TRBV30 with TRBJ1-1, with D possibly matching TRBD1 (5 bases). The germline V gene encodes CDR1 GTSNPN and CDR2 SVGIG (reference sequence). The V end was cut by 3 bases, the J end by 1 base, with 18 bases between. The CDR3 runs 16 residues. DNA for the CDR3: TGTGCCTGGAGCGCGGGACCTTCGGGAGGGAACACTGAAGCTTTCTTT. This sequence encodes CAWSAGPSGGNTEAFF. The full variable domain, rest sourced from reference TRBV30 and TRBJ1-1, is SQTIHQWPATLVQPVGSPLSLECTVEGTSNPNLYWYRQAAGRGLQLLFYSVGIGQISSEVPQNLSASRPQDRQFILSSKKLLLSDSGFYLCAWSAGPSGGNTEAFFGQGTRLTVV.

The chain joins TRBV30 to TRBJ2-7; D may be TRBD1 (6 bases). Germline V gene lookup returns CDR1 GTSNPN and CDR2 SVGIG (reference sequence). The V end was cut by 3 bases, the J end by 0 bases, with 9 bases between. The CDR3 contains 13 residues. DNA for the CDR3: TGTGCCTGGAGGGGGGCCCTCTCCTACGAGCAGTACTTC. It translates to CAWRGALSYEQYF. Using reference TRBV30 and TRBJ2-7 for the parts outside the CDR3, the full variable domain is SQTIHQWPATLVQPVGSPLSLECTVEGTSNPNLYWYRQAAGRGLQLLFYSVGIGQISSEVPQNLSASRPQDRQFILSSKKLLLSDSGFYLCAWRGALSYEQYFGPGTRLTVT.